The clone carrying this TCR beta chain was recorded only once. The antigen is not known. The sample is drawn from a study of cytomegalovirus exposure and HLA in healthy donors. Primers for the PCR totalled 60 Vbeta and 13 Jbeta. Measured with immunoSEQ multiplex PCR; TCRdb has only the in-frame clones, and not every one. The sample contains around 100,000 clones, 79% of which appear only once. CDR1 and CDR2 (germline): SGHAT, FQDESV (reference sequence). The CDR3 runs to 13 residues. Whole-study findings and limits: Based on reports, TCR beta sequences accurately predicted HLA-A and HLA-B alleles for most subjects.

Sequences were obtained from PBMCs. The TCR was taken from a man in his fifties or sixties in good health and CMV-seropositive. The chain recombines TRBV11-1 with TRBJ2-5; D gene unclear. TRBJ2-7 explains the end of the DNA better; the J call may be wrong. The DNA for the CDR3 is TGTGCCAGCAGCTTTGCCTCGATCTACGAGCAGTACTTC. Protein: CASSFASIYEQYF.